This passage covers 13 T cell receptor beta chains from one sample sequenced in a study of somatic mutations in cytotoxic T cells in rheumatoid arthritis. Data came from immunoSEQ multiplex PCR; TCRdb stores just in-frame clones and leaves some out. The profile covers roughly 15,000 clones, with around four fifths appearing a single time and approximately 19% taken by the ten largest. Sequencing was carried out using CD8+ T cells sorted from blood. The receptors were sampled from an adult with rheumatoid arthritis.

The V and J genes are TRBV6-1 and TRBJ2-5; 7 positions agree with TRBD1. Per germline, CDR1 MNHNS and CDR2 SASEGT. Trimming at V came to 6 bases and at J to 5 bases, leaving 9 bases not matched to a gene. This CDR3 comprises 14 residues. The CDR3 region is CASRETGTTETQYF. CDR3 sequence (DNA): TGTGCCAGCAGGGAGACAGGGACGACGGAGACCCAGTACTTC.

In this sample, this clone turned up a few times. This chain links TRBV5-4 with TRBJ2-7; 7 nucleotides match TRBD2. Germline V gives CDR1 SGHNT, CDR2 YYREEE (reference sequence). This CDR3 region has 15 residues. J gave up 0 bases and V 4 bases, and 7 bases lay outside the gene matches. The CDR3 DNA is TGTGCCAGCAGCCCGGTGGGCGGGAGCTCCTACGAGCAGTACTTC. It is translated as CASSPVGGSSYEQYF.

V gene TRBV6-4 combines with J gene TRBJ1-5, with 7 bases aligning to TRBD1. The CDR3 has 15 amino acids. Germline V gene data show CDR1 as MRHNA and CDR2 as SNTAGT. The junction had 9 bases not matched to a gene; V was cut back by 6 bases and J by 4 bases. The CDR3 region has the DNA TGTGCCAGCAGGAGCCAGGACAGGACAAATCAGCCCCAGCATTTT. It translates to CASRSQDRTNQPQHF.

The CDR3 spells CASSLRVDTQYF. Here the CDR3 DNA reads TGTGCCAGCAGCTTAAGGGTGGATACGCAGTATTTT. The rearrangement links TRBV11-2 to TRBJ2-3; D is unresolved. The V end was cut by 2 bases, the J end by 6 bases, with 6 bases between. The CDR3 runs to 12 residues. Germline CDR1 and CDR2: SGHAT and FQNNGV.

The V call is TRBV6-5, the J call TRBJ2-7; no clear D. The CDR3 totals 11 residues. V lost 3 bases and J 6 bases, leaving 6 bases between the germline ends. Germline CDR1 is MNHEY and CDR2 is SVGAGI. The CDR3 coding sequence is TGTGCCAGCAGTTATGGGTTCGAGCAGTACTTC. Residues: CASSYGFEQYF.

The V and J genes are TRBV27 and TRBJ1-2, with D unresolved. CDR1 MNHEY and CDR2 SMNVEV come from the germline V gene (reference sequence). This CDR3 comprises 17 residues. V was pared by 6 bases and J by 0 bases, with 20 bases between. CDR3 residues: CASSYPGWGETNYGYTF. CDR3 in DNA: TGTGCCAGCAGCTACCCCGGGTGGGGAGAAACTAACTATGGCTACACCTTC.

CDR3 residues: CASSSGQDSYEQYF. The CDR3 bases are TGTGCCAGCAGCTCTGGACAGGACTCCTACGAGCAGTACTTC. The V and J genes are TRBV13 and TRBJ2-7; 7 bases line up with TRBD1. Germline CDR1 is PRHDT and CDR2 is FYEKMQ (reference sequence). V trimming: 4 bases; J trimming: 0 bases; junction bases outside the gene matches: 3. CDR3 length: 14 amino acids.

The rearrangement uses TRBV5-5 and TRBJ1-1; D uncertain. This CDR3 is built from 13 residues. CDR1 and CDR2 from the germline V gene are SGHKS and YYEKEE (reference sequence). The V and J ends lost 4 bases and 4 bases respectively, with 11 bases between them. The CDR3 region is CASSDAGGTEAFF. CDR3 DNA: TGTGCCAGCAGCGACGCGGGAGGCACTGAAGCTTTCTTT.

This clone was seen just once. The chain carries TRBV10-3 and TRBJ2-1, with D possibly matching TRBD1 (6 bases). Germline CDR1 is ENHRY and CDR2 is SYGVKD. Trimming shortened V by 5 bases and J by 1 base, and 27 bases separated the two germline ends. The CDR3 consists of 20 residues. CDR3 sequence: CAISSLFPGSQGMSYNEQFF. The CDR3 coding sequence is TGTGCCATCAGTTCCCTTTTCCCCGGTTCGCAGGGGATGTCCTACAATGAGCAGTTCTTC.

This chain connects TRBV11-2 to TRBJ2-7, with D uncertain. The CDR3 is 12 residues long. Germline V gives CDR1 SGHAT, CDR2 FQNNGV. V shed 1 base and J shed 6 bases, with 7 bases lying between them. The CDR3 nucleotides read TGTGCCAGCAGCTTAGGTGTCTTCGAGCAGTACTTC. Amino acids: CASSLGVFEQYF. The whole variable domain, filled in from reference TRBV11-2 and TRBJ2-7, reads EAGVAQSPRYKIIEKRQSVAFWCNPISGHATLYWYQQILGQGPKLLIQFQNNGVVDDSQLPKDRFSAERLKGVDSTLKIQPAKLEDSAVYLCASSLGVFEQYFGPGTRLTVT.

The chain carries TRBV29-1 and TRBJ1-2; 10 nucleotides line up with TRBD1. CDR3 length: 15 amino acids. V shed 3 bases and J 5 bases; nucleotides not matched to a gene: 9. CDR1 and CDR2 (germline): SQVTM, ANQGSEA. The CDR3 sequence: CSVDERDRGGYGYTF. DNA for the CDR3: TGCAGCGTTGATGAGAGGGACAGGGGAGGGTATGGCTACACCTTC. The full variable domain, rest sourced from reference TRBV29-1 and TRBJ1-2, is SAVISQKPSRDICQRGTSLTIQCQVDSQVTMMFWYRQQPGQSLTLIATANQGSEATYESGFVIDKFPISRPNLTFSTLTVSNMSPEDSSIYLCSVDERDRGGYGYTFGSGTRLTVV.

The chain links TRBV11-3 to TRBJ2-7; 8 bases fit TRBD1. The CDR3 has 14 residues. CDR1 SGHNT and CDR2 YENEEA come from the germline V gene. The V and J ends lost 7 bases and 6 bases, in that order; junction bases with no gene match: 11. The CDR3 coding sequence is TGTGCCAGCACCCCGGGACAGGTGGGATCCGAGCAGTACTTC. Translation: CASTPGQVGSEQYF.

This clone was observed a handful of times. Here the CDR3 reads CASSTGTFSYEQYF. The CDR3 DNA reads TGTGCCAGTAGTACGGGGACTTTCTCCTACGAGCAGTACTTC. The chain links TRBV19 to TRBJ2-7, with D tentatively TRBD2 (6 bases). V dropped 4 bases and J dropped 0 bases, with 10 bases sitting between them. This CDR3 contains 14 residues. Germline V CDR1 and CDR2: LNHDA, SQIVND (reference sequence).